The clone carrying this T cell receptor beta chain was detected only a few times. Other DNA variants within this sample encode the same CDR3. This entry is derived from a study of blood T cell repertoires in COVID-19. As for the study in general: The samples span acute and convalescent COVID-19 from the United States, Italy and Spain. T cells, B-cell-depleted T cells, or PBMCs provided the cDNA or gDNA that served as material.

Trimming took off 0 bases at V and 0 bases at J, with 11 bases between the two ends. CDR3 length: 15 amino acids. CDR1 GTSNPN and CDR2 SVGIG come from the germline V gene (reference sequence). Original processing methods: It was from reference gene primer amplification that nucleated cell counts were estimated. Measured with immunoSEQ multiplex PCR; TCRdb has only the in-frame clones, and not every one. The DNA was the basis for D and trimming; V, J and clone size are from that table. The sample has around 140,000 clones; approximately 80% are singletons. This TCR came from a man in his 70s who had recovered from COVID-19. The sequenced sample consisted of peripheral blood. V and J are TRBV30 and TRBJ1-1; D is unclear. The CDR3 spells CAWSVLSSMNTEAFF. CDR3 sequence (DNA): TGTGCCTGGAGTGTACTGAGTTCCATGAACACTGAAGCTTTCTTT.